These T cell receptor beta chains were read from a single sample in a study of chemoradiotherapy in HPV16-positive cancers. Only in-frame clones appear in the TCRdb table, and some are missing; sequencing was by immunoSEQ multiplex PCR. The table shows 14,000 or so clones, with roughly 63% occurring only once. The specimen was obtained from a patient who underwent chemoradiotherapy. The receptors were gathered from a human donor with HPV-associated anogenital cancer. The CDR3 runs from the conserved cysteine through the conserved F or W. The order of the fields is clone size, D gene, V gene, J gene, CDR3 DNA, CDR3 protein. The D gene is left open where the match is weak. Rows give clone size only sometimes, using once, few, many, or a class for an expanded clone.

-,-,TRBV1,TRBJ2-1,TGCACCAGCAGGCTTGTGGGGGGCCCAAATGAGCAGTTCTTC,CTSRLVGGPNEQFF
-,-,TRBV7-2,TRBJ2-3,TGTGCCAGCAGCTTAATAGGGGGGGCAGATACGCAGTATTTT,CASSLIGGADTQYF
-,-,TRBV5-1,TRBJ1-1,TGCGCCAGCAGCTTGGGCGGGGGCGCCGGGGCTTTCTTT,CASSLGGGAGAFF
-,-,TRBV7-2,TRBJ2-5,TGTGCCAGCAGCCCAGGGCAGGTGGGGGGGCCCCAGTACTTC,CASSPGQVGGPQYF
-,-,TRBV25-1,TRBJ2-1,TGTGCCAGCAGTGAGAACCTAGGGGGCAATGAGCAGTTCTTC,CASSENLGGNEQFF
once,TRBD2,TRBV4-2,TRBJ2-3,TGTGCCAGCAGCCCGACTAGCGGGGGGGCAGATACGCAGTATTTT,CASSPTSGGADTQYF
-,-,TRBV7-9,TRBJ1-2,TGTGCCAGCAGCTTAGGACAGAACTATGGCTACACCTTC,CASSLGQNYGYTF
-,TRBD1,TRBV28,TRBJ1-3,TGTGCCAGCGAGGGACAGGGGCTAGTAGACACCATATATTTT,CASEGQGLVDTIYF
-,-,TRBV29-1,TRBJ1-1,TGCAGCGTTGAGCGTAAAGGGAACACTGAAGCTTTCTTT,CSVERKGNTEAFF
-,-,TRBV6-5,TRBJ1-2,TGTGCCAGCAGTTACTCCGCTATAGCTAACTATGGCTACACCTTC,CASSYSAIANYGYTF
-,-,TRBV5-1,TRBJ2-5,TGCGCCAGCAGCTTGGAGGCGGGGGCGCCGGGCTCGACCCAGTACTTC,CASSLEAGAPGSTQYF
-,TRBD1,TRBV13,TRBJ2-7,TGTGCCAGCAGCCACCGGGACAGGCGCCTAGGGAACTACGAGCAGTACTTC,CASSHRDRRLGNYEQYF
-,-,TRBV6-4,TRBJ2-3,TGTGCCAGCAGTGACTCGAAGGACACAGATACGCAGTATTTT,CASSDSKDTDTQYF
medium-sized,-,TRBV4-1,TRBJ1-1,TGCGCCAGCAGCCACCAGGGAGCTACTGAAGCTTTCTTT,CASSHQGATEAFF
-,-,TRBV7-2,TRBJ2-6,TGTGCCAGCAGCGGCTCTGGGGCCAACGTCCTGACTTTC,CASSGSGANVLTF
once,TRBD1,TRBV4-3,TRBJ1-1,TGCGCCAGCAGCCACGACAGGGGGCCGGGTACTGAAGCTTTCTTT,CASSHDRGPGTEAFF
-,-,TRBV11-1,TRBJ1-4,TGTGCCAGCAGCTTGAACAACCAGAGGGAAAAACTGTTTTTT,CASSLNNQREKLFF
-,-,TRBV5-4,TRBJ2-1,TGTGCCAGCAGCGAACGGGGGAGTGTTTACAATGAGCAGTTCTTC,CASSERGSVYNEQFF
-,-,TRBV6-5,TRBJ2-7,TGTGCCAGCAGTTACTCGAGTACAGGGAGGTCCTACGAGCAGTACTTC,CASSYSSTGRSYEQYF
-,-,TRBV6-6,TRBJ1-2,TGTGCCAGCAGTTACATGCTTTTCTATGGCTACACCTTC,CASSYMLFYGYTF
-,TRBD1,TRBV4-3,TRBJ2-7,TGCGCCAGCAGCCAAGACTTGCCGGGACAGGGGGCCGACGAGCAGTACTTC,CASSQDLPGQGADEQYF
-,-,TRBV5-4,TRBJ2-2,TGTGCCAGCAGAGGCTCGGGGATAAACACCGGGGAGCTGTTTTTT,CASRGSGINTGELFF
-,-,TRBV5-1,TRBJ2-2,TGCGCCAGCAGCTTGGATGTCGGGGAGCTGTTTTTT,CASSLDVGELFF
-,-,TRBV2,TRBJ1-3,TGTGCCAGCAGTCATCGACATCCCCGGGAAGGAAACACCATATATTTT,CASSHRHPREGNTIYF
-,-,TRBV7-2,TRBJ1-2,TGTGCCAGCAGCTTATCTTTGGGGGGGAGGGGCCATGGCTACACCTTC,CASSLSLGGRGHGYTF
-,-,TRBV28,TRBJ2-5,TGTGCCAGCAGTTCACCCCTGGCGGGGTTACAAGAGACCCAGTACTTC,CASSSPLAGLQETQYF
once,TRBD1,TRBV16,TRBJ1-1,TGTGCCAGCAGCCCGACAGGGTCAAGCGCTGAAGCTTTCTTT,CASSPTGSSAEAFF
once,-,TRBV7-2,TRBJ2-7,TGTGCCAGCAGCTTAGCGCTCGGCCAGGGACCCTACGAGCAGTACTTC,CASSLALGQGPYEQYF
-,TRBD2,TRBV27,TRBJ2-7,TGTGCCAGCAGTGGGCTAGCGGGGGGGCAGTACTTC,CASSGLAGGQYF
few,-,TRBV11-2,TRBJ2-2,TGTGCCAGCAGCTTAGCCGGGGGGCTAACCGGGGAGCTGTTTTTT,CASSLAGGLTGELFF
-,-,TRBV6-4,TRBJ2-2,TGTGCCAGCAGTGACAGGCCTTCCACCGGGGAGCTGTTTTTT,CASSDRPSTGELFF
few,-,TRBV5-1,TRBJ2-2,TGCGCCAGCAGCGAACGCACTAGAGGCGGGGAGCTGTTTTTT,CASSERTRGGELFF
-,-,TRBV6-4,TRBJ2-7,TGTGCCACCCGCTACGAGCAGTACTTC,CATRYEQYF
-,TRBD2,TRBV7-2,TRBJ2-7,TGTGCCAGCAGCAACCAACTAGCGAACGAGCAGTACTTC,CASSNQLANEQYF
-,-,TRBV5-5,TRBJ2-5,TGTGCCAGCAGCTTTAAGCTCGCAGAGACCCAGTACTTC,CASSFKLAETQYF
once,TRBD1,TRBV4-2,TRBJ1-2,TGTGCCAGCATGGGACAGGGATATGGCTACACCTTC,CASMGQGYGYTF
-,-,TRBV7-2,TRBJ1-2,TGTGCCAGCAGCTTAGATGTCGCAGACTATGGCTACACCTTC,CASSLDVADYGYTF
-,-,TRBV11-2,TRBJ2-7,TGTGCCAGCAGCTTTAGCCTCAACGAGCAGTACTTC,CASSFSLNEQYF
-,-,TRBV4-3,TRBJ2-5,TGCGCCAGCTCGAACAGGGTCGGAGAGACCCAGTACTTC,CASSNRVGETQYF
few,-,TRBV2,TRBJ1-6,TGTGCCAGCAGTGGGACAGTAAACTATAATTCACCCCTCCACTTT,CASSGTVNYNSPLHF
-,TRBD2,TRBV27,TRBJ2-2,TGTGCCAGCAGTTTAGGGGCGGGGGGGCCCGGGGAGCTGTTTTTT,CASSLGAGGPGELFF
few,-,TRBV27,TRBJ1-1,TGTGCCAGCATCCCCCGGGACAACTCGAACACTGAAGCTTTCTTT,CASIPRDNSNTEAFF
once,-,TRBV18,TRBJ1-4,TGTGCCAGCCGTCAAAGGGATGTTCCGGATAATGAAAAACTGTTTTTT,CASRQRDVPDNEKLFF
-,-,TRBV7-2,TRBJ1-2,TGTGCCAGCAGCTTAGCGCAGGGAGAGTATGGCTACACCTTC,CASSLAQGEYGYTF
once,-,TRBV27,TRBJ2-3,TGTGCCAGCAGTTTCTTGTCAGATACGCAGTATTTT,CASSFLSDTQYF
few,-,TRBV2,TRBJ2-5,TGTGCCAGCAGTGGAGAGACCCAGTACTTC,CASSGETQYF
-,-,TRBV28,TRBJ2-4,TGTGCCAGCAGTTATAGTACTGGCAGAGGGGGGAACATTCAGTACTTC,CASSYSTGRGGNIQYF